What follows is one T cell receptor (beta chain) and its context. The record originates from a study of blood T cell repertoires in COVID-19. In the study overall: The samples span acute and convalescent COVID-19 from the United States, Italy and Spain.

TCRdb's table, derived via immunoSEQ multiplex PCR, lists solely in-frame clones and lacks some. Of around 110,000 clones in the sample, about 90% are singletons; the top ten hold 1% to 1.5%. Input material: peripheral blood. The receptor was isolated from a woman between 25 and 40 years old with acute or convalescent COVID-19.

The chain's CDR3 is CAISESLDPGGEKLFF. The CDR3 nucleotides read TGTGCCATCAGTGAGTCGTTGGACCCCGGAGGGGAAAAACTGTTTTTT. The chain recombines TRBV10-3 with TRBJ1-4; D is unresolved. The germline CDR1 and CDR2 sequences are ENHRY and SYGVKD. V lost 0 bases and J 8 bases, leaving 16 bases between the germline ends. The CDR3 has 16 amino acids.